The sequence of this T cell receptor (beta chain) was determined in a study of regulatory T cells in long-lasting Graves disease. Time point meaning: newly diagnosed GD, antithyroid drugs for less than 3 months. PBMCs were the source of the RNA used for TCR sequencing. Of note for this clonotype: Its specificity is not known.

Study conclusions and caveats: Persistent Graves' patients showed reduced TCR diversity versus newly diagnosed patients.

Arm-PCR of CDR3 regions with iRepertoire HTBI primers generated TCR beta libraries. TCRdb used MiXCR to reprocess the multiplex PCR reads, holding one entry per CDR3 protein. The sample contains fewer than 400,000 distinct CDR3 sequences, 15% to 20% of which appear only once. Germline V gene data show CDR1 as LNHDA and CDR2 as SQIVND (reference sequence). The CDR3 is 14 amino acids. V was pared by 6 bases and J by 8 bases, with 10 bases of the junction left unmatched. This specimen was peripheral blood mononuclear cells (PBMCs), taken at new diagnosis, from a patient treated with antithyroid drugs. This TCR derives from a female donor with Graves disease. The chain joins TRBV19 to TRBJ2-1; 7 bases are shared with TRBD2. The CDR3 bases are TGTGCCAGTAGCCCCACCGGGAGGATAGATGAGCAGTTCTTC. As protein: CASSPTGRIDEQFF.